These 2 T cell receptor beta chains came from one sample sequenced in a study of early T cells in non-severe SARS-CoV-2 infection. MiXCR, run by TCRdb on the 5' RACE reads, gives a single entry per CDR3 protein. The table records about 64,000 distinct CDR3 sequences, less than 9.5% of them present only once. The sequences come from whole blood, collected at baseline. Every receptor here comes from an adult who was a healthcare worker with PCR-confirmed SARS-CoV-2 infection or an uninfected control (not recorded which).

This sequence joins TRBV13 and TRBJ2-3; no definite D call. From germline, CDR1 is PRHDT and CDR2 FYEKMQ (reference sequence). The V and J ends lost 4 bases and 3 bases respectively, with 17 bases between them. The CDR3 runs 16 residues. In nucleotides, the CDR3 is TGTGCCAGCAGCTCCCCGAGGAGTTATCTTACAGATACGCAGTATTTT. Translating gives CASSSPRSYLTDTQYF.

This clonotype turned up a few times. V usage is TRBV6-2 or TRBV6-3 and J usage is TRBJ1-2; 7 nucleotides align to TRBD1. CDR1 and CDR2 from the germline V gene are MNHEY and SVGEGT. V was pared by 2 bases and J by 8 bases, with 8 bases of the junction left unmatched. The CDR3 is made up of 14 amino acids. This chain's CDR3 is CASSYPTDRKGYTF. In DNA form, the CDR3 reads TGTGCCAGCAGTTACCCCACGGACAGGAAAGGCTACACCTTC.